This T cell receptor (beta chain) was captured in a study of cytomegalovirus exposure and HLA in healthy donors. For this clone: Its antigen is unidentified.

General observations from the study: Altogether, about 160 TCR beta chains were recorded as cytomegalovirus-associated.

The CDR3 loop spans 15 amino acids. V was clipped by 0 bases and J by 5 bases, with 13 bases between them. CDR1 and CDR2 from the germline V gene are SGHTA and FQGNSA. The PCR used 60 Vbeta and 13 Jbeta primers. Profiling relied on immunoSEQ multiplex PCR, and the TCRdb table lists in-frame clones only, not all of them. The repertoire consists of 90,000 to 110,000 clones, with about 83% occurring once and the leading ten covering 6.1%. The V gene is TRBV7-2, the J gene TRBJ1-2, with a possible D match to TRBD1 (5 bases). Sequenced: PBMCs. The receptor was derived from a man aged 18 to 30 in good health and CMV-seronegative. The CDR3 loop reads CASSLALGRGYGYTF. The CDR3 coding sequence is TGTGCCAGCAGCTTAGCGTTAGGAAGGGGTTATGGCTACACCTTC.